The table lists the clone carrying this T cell receptor (beta chain) with a few counts. The antigen is not known. This entry belongs to a study of response to subunit inactivated influenza vaccine. Using its own MiXCR run on the RT-PCR reads, TCRdb lists one record per CDR3 protein. There are approximately 680,000 distinct CDR3 sequences in the sample; more than 15% occur only once, and about 9.9% lies in the top ten. This CDR3 has 15 amino acids. The ends were cut back, 0 bases at V and 2 bases at J, with 10 bases in the middle. Germline V CDR1 and CDR2: SGHRS, YFSETQ. Study findings and constraints: Authors suggested each seasonal influenza vaccination recruits few new T cells.

The J gene is TRBJ2-3, the V gene TRBV5-1, with D perhaps TRBD2 (5 bases). The sequenced sample was PBMCs from blood, obtained roughly 12 days after vaccination. This sequence was found in a man aged 45-65 years who received an inactivated influenza vaccine. The DNA of the CDR3 is TGCGCCAGCAGCTTGGATGGTAGCGACACAGATACGCAGTATTTT. It specifies CASSLDGSDTDTQYF.